This TCR beta chain is from a study of blood T cell repertoires in COVID-19. Measured with immunoSEQ multiplex PCR; TCRdb has only the in-frame clones, and not every one. The sample shows 130,000 to 150,000 clones, approximately 88% of them seen only once. CDR3 length equals 19 residues. V lost 6 bases to trimming and J lost 9 bases; unmatched junction nucleotides: 22. The germline CDR1 and CDR2 sequences are KGHSH and LQKENI. This clonotype was obtained from a woman aged 45-59 years with acute or convalescent COVID-19. Sequencing used peripheral blood. V and J are TRBV18 and TRBJ1-6, with 8 bases fitting TRBD1. For the CDR3, the DNA is TGTGCCAGCTCGCAATCAGGGGGCGCGTATCTGGGTAACTCTTCACCCCTCCACTTT. This sequence encodes CASSQSGGAYLGNSSPLHF.